This T cell receptor beta chain was found in a study of blood T cell repertoires in COVID-19. Across the study: PBMCs, B-cell-depleted T cells, or T cells were the source of the cDNA or gDNA that made up the material.

This CDR3 has 15 amino acids. CDR1 is SGHTA and CDR2 is FQGNSA in the germline V gene. Trimming pared 1 base from V and 4 bases from J, leaving 13 bases between. Clones were read by immunoSEQ multiplex PCR, and TCRdb kept only the in-frame ones, dropping some. The table has fewer than 250,000 clones, around 86% seen once. Seattle patients were enrolled during active infection and followed longitudinally. V usage is TRBV7-2 and J usage is TRBJ1-2; possible D gene TRBD1, 6 bases. Sequencing used peripheral blood. The TCR sequence derives from a woman older than 75 with COVID-19, enrolled during active disease. The CDR3 DNA sequence: TGTGCCAGCAGCTTAGAGACTTTGGGGGCCTATGGCTACACCTTC. Translating it yields CASSLETLGAYGYTF. Full variable domain (rest looked up from reference TRBV7-2 and TRBJ1-2): GAGVSQSPSNKVTEKGKDVELRCDPISGHTALYWYRQSLGQGLEFLIYFQGNSAPDKSGLPSDRFSAERTGGSVSTLTIQRTQQEDSAVYLCASSLETLGAYGYTFGSGTRLTVV.